This is a list of T cell receptor beta chains from one sample in a study of shared clonotypes between healthy human individuals. Clones were sequenced by immunoSEQ multiplex PCR, and TCRdb holds only the in-frame ones, with some missing. The sample records 2 million or so clones, 85% to 95% being singletons. The sample comprised naive CD4+ T cells sorted from blood. These receptors were taken from a man aged 18 to 30 in good health. CDR3s include the opening cysteine and the closing phenylalanine or tryptophan. Each record gives: V gene, J gene, CDR3 protein.

TRBV6-6	TRBJ2-5	CASSGQETQYF
TRBV6-6	TRBJ2-1	CASNPGGGPANEQFF
TRBV6-5	TRBJ2-7	CASSYLPGTGTYEQYF
TRBV7-2	TRBJ2-4	CASSLRGLAGLAKNIQYF
TRBV6-6	TRBJ2-1	CASSPRQGDNEQFF
TRBV9	TRBJ2-2	CASSSPSGQGANTGELFF
TRBV6-5	TRBJ1-2	CASSSSYRDGYTF
TRBV12-5	TRBJ2-5	CASALAGVETQYF
TRBV5-1	TRBJ2-3	CASSFRGWGTDTQYF
TRBV30	TRBJ2-3	CAWSVIAATQYF
TRBV27	TRBJ2-3	CASSLFSRAPDTQYF
TRBV2	TRBJ1-3	CASRGQGALGNTIYF
TRBV7-2	TRBJ2-3	CASSLVPSPVTDTQYF
TRBV7-9	TRBJ2-3	CASSFLSGTTQYF
TRBV29-1	TRBJ1-1	CSGQGRGAFF
TRBV10-2	TRBJ2-7	CASSGGKEQYF
TRBV18	TRBJ1-1	CASSPRDTEAFF
TRBV6-6	TRBJ1-5	CASSTKWPQHF
TRBV4-1	TRBJ1-6	CASSQYQGADNSPLHF
TRBV29-1	TRBJ1-2	CSVQGYGYTF
TRBV5-1	TRBJ1-2	CASSNDGLYGYTF
TRBV5-1	TRBJ2-2	CASSSTTGVNTGELFF
TRBV9	TRBJ2-7	CASSARPGLYEQYF
TRBV10-1	TRBJ2-3	CASSESGAGGTDTQYF
TRBV7-9	TRBJ1-2	CASSPQGGVGDGYTF
TRBV10-3	TRBJ1-2	CAINAGTGGVYGYTF
TRBV2	TRBJ1-1	CASSEYRETGAFF
TRBV5-1	TRBJ2-3	CASSLEGQGVDTQYF
TRBV2	TRBJ1-2	CASRTGQGPNYGYTF
TRBV27	TRBJ2-5	CASSFSGGRYQETQYF
TRBV7-9	TRBJ2-7	CASSFGGGAFEQYF
TRBV5-8	TRBJ2-7	CASSLGGLGSYEQYF
TRBV6-6	TRBJ2-4	CASSSLAGGDKNIQYF
TRBV28	TRBJ1-6	CASGGSSYNSPLHF
TRBV18	TRBJ1-1	CASSPPVGDRGTEAFF
TRBV10-2	TRBJ1-6	CASSELGVDNSPLHF
TRBV2	TRBJ2-1	CASSKESMSYNEQFF
TRBV19	TRBJ2-2	CASSDPGANTGELFF
TRBV28	TRBJ1-6	CASSAGAQGSPLHF
TRBV10-1	TRBJ2-3	CASSRGQGFADTQYF
TRBV6-5	TRBJ2-1	CASRGTSGDDEQFF
TRBV30	TRBJ2-7	CAWMGWNRGTGEQYF
TRBV6-1	TRBJ2-7	CASRGAGQNYEQYF
TRBV7-2	TRBJ2-5	CASRAGGTRETQYF
TRBV10-3	TRBJ2-1	CAISGDGNEQFF
TRBV5-4	TRBJ1-2	CASSVVRDSPAIGYTF
TRBV5-1	TRBJ2-1	CASSLGPIGHGEQFF
TRBV5-4	TRBJ2-3	CASSIAGYTDTQYF
TRBV5-1	TRBJ2-7	CASARDSSYEQYF
TRBV7-9	TRBJ2-3	CASSLHTDTQYF
TRBV29-1	TRBJ1-1	CSGQTGGTEAFF
TRBV4-3	TRBJ2-7	CASSQATGTYEQYF
TRBV7-9	TRBJ1-2	CASSLTGGNSGYTF
TRBV27	TRBJ1-2	CASSVRGNGYTF
TRBV30	TRBJ1-3	CAWSPQTGQGGNTIYF
TRBV6-6	TRBJ2-7	CASSLTETYEQYF
TRBV5-1	TRBJ2-5	CASSRGLAETQYF
TRBV5-1	TRBJ2-2	CASRWGGSNTGELFF
TRBV30	TRBJ2-7	CAWTPPRDRPHEQYF